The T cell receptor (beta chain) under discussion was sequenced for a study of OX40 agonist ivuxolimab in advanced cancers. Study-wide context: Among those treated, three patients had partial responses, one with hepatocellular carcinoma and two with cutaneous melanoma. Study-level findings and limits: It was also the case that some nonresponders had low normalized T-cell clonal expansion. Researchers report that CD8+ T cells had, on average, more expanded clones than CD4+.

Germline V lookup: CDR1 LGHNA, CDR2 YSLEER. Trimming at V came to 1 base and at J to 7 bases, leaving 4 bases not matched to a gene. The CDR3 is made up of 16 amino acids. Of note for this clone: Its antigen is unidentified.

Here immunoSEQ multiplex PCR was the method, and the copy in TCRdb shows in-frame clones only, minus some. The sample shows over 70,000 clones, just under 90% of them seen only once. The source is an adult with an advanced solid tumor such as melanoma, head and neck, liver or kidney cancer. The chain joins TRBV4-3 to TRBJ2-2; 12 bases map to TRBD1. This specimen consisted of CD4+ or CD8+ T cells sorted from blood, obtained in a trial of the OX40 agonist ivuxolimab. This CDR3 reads CASSQVGQGASGELFF. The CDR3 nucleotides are TGCGCCAGCAGCCAAGTGGGACAGGGGGCAAGCGGGGAGCTGTTTTTT.